A single T cell receptor (beta chain) is shown here with its context. The sample originates from a study of blood T cell repertoires in COVID-19. About the study: T cells, B-cell-depleted T cells, or PBMCs supplied cDNA or gDNA.

In the authors' methods: Nucleated cell number was recorded as an estimate derived from reference gene primer amplification. Some clones are missing from TCRdb's copy, which holds only in-frame ones; the method was immunoSEQ multiplex PCR. V and J calls and clone size are copied from that table; D and trimming were computed from the DNA. The sample lists 60,000 or so clones; 90% were seen once. Trimming pared 1 base from V and 9 bases from J, leaving 16 bases between. Germline values: CDR1 MNHEY, CDR2 SVGEGT. This CDR3 is built from 16 residues. The source of this sequence is a human donor with active COVID-19. The donor label of this sample is uncertain. The V and J genes are TRBV6-2 or TRBV6-3 and TRBJ1-6; tentatively, D is TRBD1 (6 bases). The specimen was peripheral blood. CDR3 sequence (DNA): TGTGCCAGCAGTTACTTGCGGGGGGCGCCGGGTTCACCCCTCCACTTT. Translated, it gives CASSYLRGAPGSPLHF.